These T cell receptor beta chains were read from a single sample in a study of shared clonotypes between healthy human individuals. Generated by immunoSEQ multiplex PCR, the TCRdb table keeps only in-frame clones and is missing some. The table shows 2 million to 2.5 million clones, with about 92% occurring only once. The sequencing input was naive CD4+ T cells from PBMCs. These receptors came from a man aged 18 to 30 in good health. Some clones in this sample may be carry-over from other donors' samples. CDR3s leave out the opening cysteine and the closing phenylalanine or tryptophan. A D gene is named only where the DNA matches it firmly. Clone size is stated in some rows and not others, as once, few, many or a class when expanded.

D gene | V gene | CDR3 length | clone size | CDR3 protein
NA | TRBV4-1 | 11 | few | ASSQDAYEKLF
NA | TRBV9 | 14 | NA | ASSPLRRGSGNTIY
NA | TRBV28 | 14 | NA | ASSGTGPPIPDEQF
TRBD1 | TRBV28 | 14 | NA | ASRGPGTGENTEAF
TRBD1 | TRBV6-1 | 13 | NA | ASSGPGQGDYGYT
NA | TRBV9 | 12 | NA | ASSVVSQAGELF
TRBD2 | TRBV4-1 | 15 | NA | ASSQDHGAGGSYEQY
TRBD1 | TRBV19 | 16 | NA | ASSIDIRDRGGKNIQY
NA | TRBV20-1 | 9 | NA | SASRPYEQY
NA | TRBV18 | 16 | NA | ASSPGYSAKSRTDTQY
NA | TRBV5-1 | 13 | NA | ASSPDSNKGNEQF
NA | TRBV28 | 11 | NA | ASSQKLGGGAF
NA | TRBV7-9 | 9 | NA | ASSLAAEAF
TRBD1 | TRBV27 | 12 | NA | ASSLVQGVYEQY
NA | TRBV4-1 | 14 | once | ASSQDNGRSGNTIY
NA | TRBV7-8 | 11 | NA | ASSLARAGVQF
NA | TRBV11-2 | 13 | NA | ASSSVGQLLYEQY
NA | TRBV9 | 12 | once | ASSVEGANQPQH
TRBD2 | TRBV18 | 15 | NA | ASSPLTKGGSQDEQY
NA | TRBV10-3 | 12 | NA | AISAGRGKNIQY
NA | TRBV7-3 | 14 | NA | ASSLMVPQSSYEQY
TRBD2 | TRBV6-6 | 12 | NA | ASSRWDTGGEQY
NA | TRBV11-1 | 11 | NA | ASSWDGQETQY
NA | TRBV19 | 13 | once | ASSTDSDLYEKLF
TRBD1 | TRBV10-1 | 15 | NA | ASSESSGNRGDDEQF
NA | TRBV30 | 14 | NA | AWSGQRSSGANVLT
NA | TRBV18 | 11 | NA | ASSRNLDEKLF
TRBD1 | TRBV7-2 | 14 | NA | ASSLPGTGRFAGYT
NA | TRBV9 | 14 | NA | ASSVAFGGVADTQY
NA | TRBV28 | 10 | NA | ASSLREYGYT
TRBD2 | TRBV27 | 14 | NA | ASSLKLRGMGSEQY
NA | TRBV11-2 | 11 | NA | ASSLAGAEGQF
NA | TRBV6-6 | 11 | few | ASSYTPNTEAF
TRBD2 | TRBV27 | 14 | NA | ASSLVLAGGPVEQY
NA | TRBV28 | 14 | NA | ASSSPRDRRFHGYT
TRBD1 | TRBV7-8 | 13 | once | ASSLSRGRLEKLF
TRBD2 | TRBV10-3 | 13 | NA | ATAAPSGDKNIQY
NA | TRBV10-3 | 12 | few | AISARRENTEAF
TRBD2 | TRBV10-1 | 16 | NA | ASGGCLAGEFNTGELF
NA | TRBV9 | 11 | NA | ASSVASNYGYT
TRBD2 | TRBV27 | 13 | NA | ASSLLGGRAPRPF
NA | TRBV30 | 12 | NA | AWTPRGSYNEQF